One and the same sample provided the 17 T cell receptor beta chains below, sequenced in a study of response to subunit inactivated influenza vaccine. TCRdb processed the RT-PCR reads anew with MiXCR; each CDR3 protein has one entry. The profile shows about 800,000 distinct CDR3 sequences, less than 25% of them singletons. The sample in question was PBMCs from blood, obtained roughly 5 days after vaccination. These receptor sequences come from a man aged 50-59 years who received an inactivated influenza vaccine.

This clonotype has ten or more counts. This sequence joins TRBV5-5 and TRBJ2-7; D might be TRBD1 (5 bases). Trimming shortened V by 2 bases and J by 3 bases, and 9 bases separated the two germline ends. This CDR3 comprises 13 residues. Germline loops: CDR1 SGHKS, CDR2 YYEKEE (reference sequence). In DNA, the CDR3 is TGTGCCAGCAGCTTTTCCAGGGACTACGAGCAGTACTTC. The encoded protein is CASSFSRDYEQYF. Based on the CDR3 plus reference TRBV5-5 and TRBJ2-7, the full variable domain is DAGVTQSPTHLIKTRGQQVTLRCSPISGHKSVSWYQQVLGQGPQFIFQYYEKEERGRGNFPDRFSARQFPNYSSELNVNALLLGDSALYLCASSFSRDYEQYFGPGTRLTVT.

This clonotype was seen only a few times. CDR3 sequence: CASSSSGTRGYNEQFF. The CDR3 DNA is TGTGCCAGCAGCTCATCCGGGACTAGAGGCTACAATGAGCAGTTCTTC. The chain is built from TRBV7-2 and TRBJ2-1; 8 bases map to TRBD2. The V segment lost 4 bases and the J segment 3 bases; nucleotides outside the gene matches: 8. Germline CDR1 reads SGHTA; CDR2 reads FQGNSA. The CDR3 is 16 amino acids.

This clonotype was detected only a few times. CDR3 in DNA: TGTGCCAGCAGTCGCGAGGGTCTGGGTCAGCCCCAGCATTTT. Residues: CASSREGLGQPQHF. J is TRBJ1-5 and V is TRBV27, with D unclear. V gave up 5 bases and J gave up 6 bases, with 14 bases separating them. The germline V gene has CDR1 MNHEY and CDR2 SMNVEV (reference sequence). CDR3 length equals 14 residues.

The chain has TRBV12-3 or TRBV12-4 and TRBJ1-1, with TRBD1 matching 7 bases. After removal of 7 bases from V and 6 bases from J, the junction contained 8 bases not matched to a gene. This CDR3 has 13 amino acids. The CDR3 reads CASIGGGKPEAFF. CDR3 DNA sequence: TGTGCCAGCATTGGAGGGGGCAAACCTGAAGCTTTCTTT.

The rearrangement joins TRBV20-1 to TRBJ2-6; 7 nucleotides align to TRBD1. Trimming at V came to 1 base and at J to 2 bases, leaving 5 bases not matched to a gene. The V gene's germline CDR1 is DFQATT and CDR2 SNEGSKA (reference sequence). The CDR3 is 16 amino acids. The CDR3 DNA is TGCAGTGCTAGAGGTGGAGACAGGGCTGGGGCCAACGTCCTGACTTTC. Translated: CSARGGDRAGANVLTF.

This clonotype has ten or more counts. The chain has TRBV12-3 or TRBV12-4 and TRBJ2-1; a possible D gene is TRBD2 (6 bases). The length of the CDR3 is 15 residues. V gave up 1 base and J gave up 5 bases, with 12 bases separating them. The DNA of the CDR3 is TGTGCCAGCAGTTTAGACGCCGGGAGAAACAATGAGCAGTTCTTC. It is translated as CASSLDAGRNNEQFF.

This clonotype was counted between two and nine times. The rearrangement uses TRBV29-1 and TRBJ2-5, with TRBD1 matching 7 bases. The germline gives CDR1 SQVTM, CDR2 ANQGSEA. This CDR3 contains 13 residues. V dropped 6 bases and J dropped 5; count of bases not matched to a gene: 9. Here the CDR3 DNA reads TGCAGCGTGCCGACAGGGAGTAGGGAGACCCAGTACTTC. This codes for CSVPTGSRETQYF.

The chain employs TRBV20-1 and TRBJ2-3; no clear D gene. This CDR3 comprises 12 residues. CDR1 is DFQATT and CDR2 is SNEGSKA in the germline V gene (reference sequence). Trimming took 0 bases from V and 6 from J, leaving 7 bases between them. The CDR3 DNA is TGCAGTGCTAGAGATCGCTTGGATACGCAGTATTTT. It codes for CSARDRLDTQYF.

This clonotype has more than one count but fewer than ten. This chain joins TRBV4-1 and TRBJ2-3; D not certain. Germline CDR1 and CDR2: MGHRA and YSYEKL. CDR3 length equals 14 residues. Trimming took off 3 bases at V and 2 bases at J, with 9 bases between the two ends. CDR3 sequence reads: CASSQIINTDTQYF. CDR3 nucleotides: TGCGCCAGCAGCCAGATCATTAACACAGATACGCAGTATTTT.

The chain has TRBV5-5 and TRBJ2-1; D is undetermined. V lost 9 bases to trimming and J lost 10 bases, with 17 bases between them. CDR1 and CDR2 (germline): SGHKS, YYEKEE (reference sequence). This CDR3 contains 12 residues. CDR3 coding DNA: TGTGCCACTTGGGTCTTTTTCGGGGAGCAGTTCTTC. Protein sequence: CATWVFFGEQFF.

V gene TRBV2 combines with J gene TRBJ2-7, with 9 bases fitting TRBD2. The CDR3 is 14 amino acids. After removal of 3 bases from V and 3 bases from J, the junction contained 3 bases not matched to a gene. The germline CDR1 and CDR2 sequences are SNHLY and FYNNEI. CDR3 sequence (DNA): TGTGCCAGCAGTGAGGGAGCGGGAGGCTACGAGCAGTACTTC. Residues: CASSEGAGGYEQYF.

V gene TRBV30 combines with J gene TRBJ2-2; D call uncertain. Germline loops: CDR1 GTSNPN, CDR2 SVGIG (reference sequence). The CDR3 runs 13 residues. Between the trimmed V and J ends, which lost 5 bases and 1 base, there was a span of 8 bases. CDR3 amino acids: CAWGVVNTGELFF. Here the CDR3 DNA reads TGTGCCTGGGGAGTGGTGAACACCGGGGAGCTGTTTTTT.

The chain joins TRBV7-2 to TRBJ2-1, with D tentatively TRBD2 (6 bases). CDR3 length: 14 residues. Germline assignment: CDR1 SGHTA and CDR2 FQGNSA. V was clipped by 3 bases and J by 10 bases, with 16 bases between them. The CDR3 DNA sequence: TGTGCCAGCAGCTTTGTGTCGGAGGGTCGGGAGCAGTTCTTC. Translating it yields CASSFVSEGREQFF.

This clonotype was seen a handful of times. The chain employs TRBV18 and TRBJ1-1, with a tentative D call TRBD1 (6 bases). CDR1 is KGHSH and CDR2 is LQKENI in the germline V gene. The CDR3 runs to 13 residues. Deletions cut 3 bases from V and 6 bases from J, with 11 bases between. CDR3: CASSPITGSEAFF. CDR3 DNA: TGTGCCAGCTCACCCATCACAGGGTCTGAAGCTTTCTTT.

This rearrangement joins TRBV13 to TRBJ2-5; D may match TRBD1 or TRBD2 (6 bases each). Germline V lookup: CDR1 PRHDT, CDR2 FYEKMQ (reference sequence). The CDR3 length is 16 residues. Deletions cut 3 bases from V and 2 bases from J, with 16 bases between. The DNA of the CDR3 is TGTGCCAGCAGCTTGGGGGGCCACTCCTCTCAAGAGACCCAGTACTTC. Residues: CASSLGGHSSQETQYF.

This clonotype was observed a handful of times. The CDR3, as DNA: TGTGCCAGCAGCTTGATCGGACAGGGCCCTTCTGGGGCCAACGTCCTGACTTTC. Amino acids: CASSLIGQGPSGANVLTF. The chain employs TRBV11-2 and TRBJ2-6; 8 bases are a match to TRBD1. The CDR3 is made up of 18 amino acids. J was trimmed by 1 base and V by 3 bases; bases with no gene match: 8. Germline V lookup: CDR1 SGHAT, CDR2 FQNNGV.

This clonotype has only a few counts. V gene TRBV20-1 combines with J gene TRBJ2-3, with TRBD1 identical over 10 bases. Germline V gives CDR1 DFQATT, CDR2 SNEGSKA (reference sequence). Trimming cost V 8 bases and J 2 bases; bases outside gene matches: 4. This CDR3 has 13 amino acids. CDR3 bases: TGCAGTACTGACAGGGGGCACACAGATACGCAGTATTTT. It is translated as CSTDRGHTDTQYF.